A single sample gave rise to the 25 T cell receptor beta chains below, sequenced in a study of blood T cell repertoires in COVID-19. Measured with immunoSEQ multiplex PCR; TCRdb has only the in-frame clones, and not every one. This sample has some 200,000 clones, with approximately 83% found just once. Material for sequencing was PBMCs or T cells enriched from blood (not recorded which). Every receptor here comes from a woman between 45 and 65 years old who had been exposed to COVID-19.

In DNA, the CDR3 is TGTGCCAGCAGTAAGGGGACTCTTGGCTACGAGCAGTACTTC. This translates into CASSKGTLGYEQYF. The chain is built from TRBV6-5 and TRBJ2-7; D might be TRBD2 (6 bases). Germline lookup yields CDR1 MNHEY and CDR2 SVGAGI. CDR3 length: 14 residues. Trimming left V 5 bases short and J 3 bases short, with 14 bases between.

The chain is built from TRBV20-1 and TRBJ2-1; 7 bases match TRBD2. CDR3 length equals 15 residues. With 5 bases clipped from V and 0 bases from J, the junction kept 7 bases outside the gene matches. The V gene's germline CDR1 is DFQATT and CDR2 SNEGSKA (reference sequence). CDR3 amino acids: CSARGRVSSYNEQFF. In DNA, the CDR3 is TGCAGTGCTCGTGGGAGGGTAAGCTCCTACAATGAGCAGTTCTTC.

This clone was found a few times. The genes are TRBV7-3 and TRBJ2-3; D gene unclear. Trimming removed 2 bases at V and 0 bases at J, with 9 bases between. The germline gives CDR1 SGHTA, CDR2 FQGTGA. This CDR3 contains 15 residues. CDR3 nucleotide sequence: TGTGCCAGCAGCTTAGGTACAGCTAGCACAGATACGCAGTATTTT. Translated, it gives CASSLGTASTDTQYF.

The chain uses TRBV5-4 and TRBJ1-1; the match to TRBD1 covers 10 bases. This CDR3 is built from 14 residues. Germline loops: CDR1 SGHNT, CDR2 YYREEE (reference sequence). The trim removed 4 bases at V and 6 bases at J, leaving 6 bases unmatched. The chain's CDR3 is CASSAGQGRAEAFF. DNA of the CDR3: TGTGCCAGCAGCGCGGGACAGGGGAGGGCTGAAGCTTTCTTT.

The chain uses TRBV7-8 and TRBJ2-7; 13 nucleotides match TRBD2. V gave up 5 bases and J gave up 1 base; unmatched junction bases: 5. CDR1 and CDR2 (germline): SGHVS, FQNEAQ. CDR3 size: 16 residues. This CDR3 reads CASSPRTSGGSYEQYF. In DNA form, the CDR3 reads TGTGCCAGCAGCCCTAGGACTAGCGGGGGATCCTACGAGCAGTACTTC.

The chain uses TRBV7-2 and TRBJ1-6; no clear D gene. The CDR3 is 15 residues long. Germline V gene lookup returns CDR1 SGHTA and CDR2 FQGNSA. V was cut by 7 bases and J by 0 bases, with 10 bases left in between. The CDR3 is CASMPTSSYNSPLHF. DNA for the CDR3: TGTGCCAGCATGCCGACAAGCTCCTATAATTCACCCCTCCACTTT.

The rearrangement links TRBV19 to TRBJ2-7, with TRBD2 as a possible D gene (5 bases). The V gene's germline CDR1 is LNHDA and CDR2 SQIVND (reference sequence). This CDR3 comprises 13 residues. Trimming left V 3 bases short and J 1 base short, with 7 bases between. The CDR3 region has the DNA TGTGCCAGTAGTATCGGGGATTCCTACGAGCAGTACTTC. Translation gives CASSIGDSYEQYF.

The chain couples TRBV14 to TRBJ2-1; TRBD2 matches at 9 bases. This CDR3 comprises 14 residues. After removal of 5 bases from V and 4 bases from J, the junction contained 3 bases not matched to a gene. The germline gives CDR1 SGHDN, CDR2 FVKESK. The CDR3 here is CASSTLAGYNEQFF. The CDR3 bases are TGTGCCAGCAGCACCCTAGCGGGGTACAATGAGCAGTTCTTC.

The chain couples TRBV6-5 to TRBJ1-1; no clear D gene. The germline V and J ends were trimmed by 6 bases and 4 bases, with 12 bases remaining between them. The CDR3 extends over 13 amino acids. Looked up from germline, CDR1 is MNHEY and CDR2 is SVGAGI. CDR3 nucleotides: TGTGCCAGCAGGGCCCCGAGGGCCACTGAAGCTTTCTTT. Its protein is CASRAPRATEAFF.

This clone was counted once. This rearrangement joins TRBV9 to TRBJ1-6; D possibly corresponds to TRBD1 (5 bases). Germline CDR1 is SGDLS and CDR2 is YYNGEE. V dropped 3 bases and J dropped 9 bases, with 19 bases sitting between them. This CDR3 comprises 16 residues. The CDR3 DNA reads TGTGCCAGCAGCGCGAGAGGATCAGGGAGGGGTTCACCCCTCCACTTT. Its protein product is CASSARGSGRGSPLHF. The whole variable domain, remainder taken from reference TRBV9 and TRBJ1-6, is DSGVTQTPKHLITATGQRVTLRCSPRSGDLSVYWYQQSLDQGLQFLIQYYNGEERAKGNILERFSAQQFPDLHSELNLSSLELGDSALYFCASSARGSGRGSPLHFGNGTRLTVT.

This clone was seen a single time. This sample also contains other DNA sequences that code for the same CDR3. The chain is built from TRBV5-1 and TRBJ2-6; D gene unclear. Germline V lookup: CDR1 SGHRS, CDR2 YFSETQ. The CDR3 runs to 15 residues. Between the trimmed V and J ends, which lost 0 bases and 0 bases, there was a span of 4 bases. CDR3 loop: CASSLAVSGANVLTF. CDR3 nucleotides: TGCGCCAGCAGCTTGGCGGTCTCTGGGGCCAACGTCCTGACTTTC.

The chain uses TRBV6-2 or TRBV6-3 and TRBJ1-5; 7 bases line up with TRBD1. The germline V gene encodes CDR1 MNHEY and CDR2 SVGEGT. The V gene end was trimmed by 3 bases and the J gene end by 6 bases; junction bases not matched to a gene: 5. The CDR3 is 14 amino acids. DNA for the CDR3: TGTGCCAGCAGTTATAATACAGGGGCTCAGCCCCAGCATTTT. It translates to CASSYNTGAQPQHF.

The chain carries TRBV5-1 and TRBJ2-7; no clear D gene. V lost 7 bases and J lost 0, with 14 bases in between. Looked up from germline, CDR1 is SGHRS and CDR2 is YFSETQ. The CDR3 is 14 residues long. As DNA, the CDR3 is TGCGCCAGCCGCCACGACACGAGCTCCTACGAGCAGTACTTC. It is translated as CASRHDTSSYEQYF.

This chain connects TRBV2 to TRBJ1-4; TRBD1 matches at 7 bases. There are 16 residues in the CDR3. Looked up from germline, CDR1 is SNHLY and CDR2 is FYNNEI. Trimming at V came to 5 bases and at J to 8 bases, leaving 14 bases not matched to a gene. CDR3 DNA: TGTGCCAGCAGTCCTGACAGGGCAAGCAGGGGGGAAAAACTGTTTTTT. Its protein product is CASSPDRASRGEKLFF.

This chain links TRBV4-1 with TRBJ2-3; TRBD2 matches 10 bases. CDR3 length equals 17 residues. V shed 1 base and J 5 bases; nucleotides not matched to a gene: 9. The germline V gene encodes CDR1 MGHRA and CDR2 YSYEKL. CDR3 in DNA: TGCGCCAGCAGCCAAGCTGGCAGCGGGGGGGCCCGAGATACGCAGTATTTT. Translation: CASSQAGSGGARDTQYF.

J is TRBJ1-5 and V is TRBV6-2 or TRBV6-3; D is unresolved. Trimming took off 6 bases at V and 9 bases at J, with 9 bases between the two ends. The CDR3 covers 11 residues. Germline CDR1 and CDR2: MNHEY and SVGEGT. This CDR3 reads CASSRDGPQHF. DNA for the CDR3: TGTGCCAGCAGCCGCGATGGGCCCCAGCATTTT.

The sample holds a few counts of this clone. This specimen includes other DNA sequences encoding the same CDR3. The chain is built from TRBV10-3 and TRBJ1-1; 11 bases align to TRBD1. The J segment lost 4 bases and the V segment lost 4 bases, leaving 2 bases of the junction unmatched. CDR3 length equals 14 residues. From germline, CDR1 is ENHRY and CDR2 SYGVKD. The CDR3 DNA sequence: TGTGCCATCAGTGGGGGGACAGGGGGCACTGAAGCTTTCTTT. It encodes CAISGGTGGTEAFF.

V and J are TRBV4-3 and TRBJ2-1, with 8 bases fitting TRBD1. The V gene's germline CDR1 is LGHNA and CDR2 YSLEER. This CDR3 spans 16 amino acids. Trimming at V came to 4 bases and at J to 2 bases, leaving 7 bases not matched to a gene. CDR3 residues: CASSRHQGATYNEQFF. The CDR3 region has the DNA TGCGCCAGCAGCCGTCACCAGGGGGCCACCTACAATGAGCAGTTCTTC.

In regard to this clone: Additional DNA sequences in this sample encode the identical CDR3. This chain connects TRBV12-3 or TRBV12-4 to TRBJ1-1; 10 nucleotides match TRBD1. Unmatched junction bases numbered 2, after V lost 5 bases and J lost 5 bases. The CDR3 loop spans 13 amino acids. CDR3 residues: CASSRTGGTEAFF. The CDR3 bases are TGTGCCAGCAGTCGGACAGGGGGGACTGAAGCTTTCTTT.

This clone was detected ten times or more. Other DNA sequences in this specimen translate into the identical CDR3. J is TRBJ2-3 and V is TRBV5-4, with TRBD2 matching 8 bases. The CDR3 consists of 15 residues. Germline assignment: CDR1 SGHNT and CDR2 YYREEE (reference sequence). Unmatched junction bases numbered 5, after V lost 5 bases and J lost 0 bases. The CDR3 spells CASRDQRGSTDTQYF. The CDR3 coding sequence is TGTGCCAGCAGAGATCAGCGGGGGAGCACAGATACGCAGTATTTT.

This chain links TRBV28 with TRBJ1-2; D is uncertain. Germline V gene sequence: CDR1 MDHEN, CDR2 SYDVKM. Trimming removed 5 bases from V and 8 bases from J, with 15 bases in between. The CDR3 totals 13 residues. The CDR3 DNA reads TGTGCCAGCAGTCCTCAGTTCCTGTCCGGCTACACCTTC. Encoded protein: CASSPQFLSGYTF.

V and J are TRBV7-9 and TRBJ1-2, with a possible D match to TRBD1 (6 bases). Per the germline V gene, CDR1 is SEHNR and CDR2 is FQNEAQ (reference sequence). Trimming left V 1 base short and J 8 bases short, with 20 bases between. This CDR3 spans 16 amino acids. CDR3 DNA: TGTGCCAGCAGCTTAGTCGGCAGGGGACGAAAGTTGGGCTACACCTTC. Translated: CASSLVGRGRKLGYTF. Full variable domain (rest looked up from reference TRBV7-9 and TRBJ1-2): DTGVSQNPRHKITKRGQNVTFRCDPISEHNRLYWYRQTLGQGPEFLTYFQNEAQLEKSRLLSDRFSAERPKGSFSTLEIQRTEQGDSAMYLCASSLVGRGRKLGYTFGSGTRLTVV.

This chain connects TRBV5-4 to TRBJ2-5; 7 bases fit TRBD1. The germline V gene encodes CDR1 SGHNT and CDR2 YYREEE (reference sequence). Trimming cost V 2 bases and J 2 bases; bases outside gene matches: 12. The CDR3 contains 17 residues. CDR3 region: CASSLGTAPTSQETQYF. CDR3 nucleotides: TGTGCCAGCAGCTTAGGGACAGCTCCAACCTCTCAAGAGACCCAGTACTTC.

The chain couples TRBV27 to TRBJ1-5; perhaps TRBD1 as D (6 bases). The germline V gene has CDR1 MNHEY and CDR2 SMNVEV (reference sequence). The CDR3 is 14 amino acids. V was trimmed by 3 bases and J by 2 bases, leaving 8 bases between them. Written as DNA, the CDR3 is TGTGCCAGCAGTTTTTCAGGGGGCAATCAGCCCCAGCATTTT. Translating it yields CASSFSGGNQPQHF.

The CDR3 coding sequence is TGTGCCACCAGCAGAGATCGGGGGATTTCGGGTGGCTACACCTTC. This gives the protein CATSRDRGISGGYTF. V is TRBV15 and J is TRBJ1-2; possibly TRBD1 for D (5 bases). The CDR3 contains 15 residues. The V gene's germline CDR1 is LNHNV and CDR2 YYDKDF (reference sequence). Trimming shortened V by 0 bases and J by 7 bases, and 15 bases separated the two germline ends.